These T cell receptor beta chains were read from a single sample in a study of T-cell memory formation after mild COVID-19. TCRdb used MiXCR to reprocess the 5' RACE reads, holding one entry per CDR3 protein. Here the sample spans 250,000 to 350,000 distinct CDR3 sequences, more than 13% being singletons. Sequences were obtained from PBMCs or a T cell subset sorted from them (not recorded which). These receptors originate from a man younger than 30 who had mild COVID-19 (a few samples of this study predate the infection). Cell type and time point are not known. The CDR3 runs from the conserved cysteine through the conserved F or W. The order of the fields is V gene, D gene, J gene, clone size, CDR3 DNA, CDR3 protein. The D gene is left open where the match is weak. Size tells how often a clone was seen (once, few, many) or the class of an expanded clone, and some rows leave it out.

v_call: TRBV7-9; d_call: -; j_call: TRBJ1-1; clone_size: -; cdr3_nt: TGTGCCAGCAGCGGTCCGTTAAACACTGAAGCTTTCTTT; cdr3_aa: CASSGPLNTEAFF
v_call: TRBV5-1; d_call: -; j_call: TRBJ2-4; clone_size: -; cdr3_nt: TGCGCCAGCAGCTTGAGAGGGTATGGGACGGCCAAAAACATTCAGTACTTC; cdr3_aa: CASSLRGYGTAKNIQYF
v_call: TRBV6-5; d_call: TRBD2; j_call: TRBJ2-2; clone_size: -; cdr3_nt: TGTGCCAGCAGGGCGGCTCGTGGTAGCGGGAGTAACACCGGGGAGCTGTTTTTT; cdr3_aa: CASRAARGSGSNTGELFF
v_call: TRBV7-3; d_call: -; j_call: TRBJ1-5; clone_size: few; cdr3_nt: TGTGCCAGCAGCTTAATAGGGTGGAACAATCAGCCCCAGCATTTT; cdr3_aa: CASSLIGWNNQPQHF
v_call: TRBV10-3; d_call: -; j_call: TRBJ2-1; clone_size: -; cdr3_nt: TGTGCCATCAGCGAGATCGGGGTAGACAATGAGCAGTTCTTC; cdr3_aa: CAISEIGVDNEQFF
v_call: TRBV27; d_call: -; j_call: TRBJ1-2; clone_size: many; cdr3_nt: TGTGCCAGCAGTTCGGGACGGAACTATGGCTACACCTTC; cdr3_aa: CASSSGRNYGYTF
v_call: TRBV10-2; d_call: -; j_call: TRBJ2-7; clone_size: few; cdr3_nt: TGCGCCAGCAGTGGGTCTCCCTTTTACGAGCAGTACTTC; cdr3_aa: CASSGSPFYEQYF
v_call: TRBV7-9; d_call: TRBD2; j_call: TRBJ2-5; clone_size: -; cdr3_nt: TGTGCCAGCGTCAGAACGGGGGGGGAAGAGACCCAGTACTTC; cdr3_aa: CASVRTGGEETQYF
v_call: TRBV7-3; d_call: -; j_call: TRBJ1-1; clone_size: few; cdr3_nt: TGTGCCAGCAGTGAGGCACCGAGGACTGAAGCTTTCTTT; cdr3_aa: CASSEAPRTEAFF
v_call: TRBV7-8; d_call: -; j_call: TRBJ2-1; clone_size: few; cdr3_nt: TGTGCCAGCAGCCGCCGACTCTACAACAATGAGCAGTTCTTC; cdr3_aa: CASSRRLYNNEQFF
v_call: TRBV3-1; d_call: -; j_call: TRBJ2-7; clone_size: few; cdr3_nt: TGTGCCAGCAGCCCCTTCCCGCTCACCTACGAGCAGTACTTC; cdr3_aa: CASSPFPLTYEQYF
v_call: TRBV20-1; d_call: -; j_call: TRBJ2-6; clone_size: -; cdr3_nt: TGCAGTGCTAACAGGGTCTCTGGGGCCAACGTCCTGACTTTC; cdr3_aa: CSANRVSGANVLTF
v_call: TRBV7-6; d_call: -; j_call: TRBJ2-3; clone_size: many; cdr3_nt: TGTGCCAGCAGCTTAGAGGGTGACGCCACAGATACGCAGTATTTT; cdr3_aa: CASSLEGDATDTQYF
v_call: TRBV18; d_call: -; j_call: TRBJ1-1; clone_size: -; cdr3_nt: TGTGCCAGCTCACCAGACTGGAACACTGAAGCTTTCTTT; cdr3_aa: CASSPDWNTEAFF
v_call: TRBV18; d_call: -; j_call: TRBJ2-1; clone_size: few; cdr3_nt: TGTGCCAGCACACCATCTTTCGGTAAGGATTACAATGAGCAGTTCTTC; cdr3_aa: CASTPSFGKDYNEQFF
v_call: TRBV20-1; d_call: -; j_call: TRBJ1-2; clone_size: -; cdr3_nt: TGCAGTGCTAGGGAAAATGAGGGCTACACCTTC; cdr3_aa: CSARENEGYTF
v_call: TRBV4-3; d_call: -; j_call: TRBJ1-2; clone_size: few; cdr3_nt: TGCGCCAGCAGCCAAGATACCGGGGCTGGTGGCTACACCTTC; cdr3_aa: CASSQDTGAGGYTF
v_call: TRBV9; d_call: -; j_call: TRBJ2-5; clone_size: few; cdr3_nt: TGTGCCAGCAGCGCAGCCGTTGGAGCCACCCTTGAGACCCAGTACTTC; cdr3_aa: CASSAAVGATLETQYF
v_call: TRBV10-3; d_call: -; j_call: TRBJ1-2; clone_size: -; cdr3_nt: TGTGCCATCAGCCCCGACACTGGCGGGGGCTACACCTTC; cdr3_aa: CAISPDTGGGYTF
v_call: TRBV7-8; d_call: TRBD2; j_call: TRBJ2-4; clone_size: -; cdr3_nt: TGTGCCAGCAGCATGGGACTAGCGGGGGGGCTGGCCAAAAACATTCAGTACTTC; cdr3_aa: CASSMGLAGGLAKNIQYF